This T cell receptor (beta chain) was sequenced for a study of response to subunit inactivated influenza vaccine. TCRdb redid the calling of the RT-PCR reads with MiXCR, one entry per CDR3 protein. In the table there are about 540,000 distinct CDR3 sequences, under 30% of which are singletons. CDR3 size: 14 residues. V was cut by 3 bases and J by 4 bases, with 12 bases left in between. The same data also went into a second study, on T cells expressing NK-cell markers. Turning to that study: In generating TCR beta cDNA, 5'RACE template switching with UMIs was used. Several of the donors carried dominant NKG2C+ clonotypes that took up 1.0-7.0% of their CD8+ T cells. Once again these clonotypes came out on top in the CD3+CD56-NKG2C+ fraction of a few donors.

V is TRBV12-3 or TRBV12-4 and J is TRBJ1-2; D is unclear. The sequence derives from a man aged 50-59 years who received an inactivated influenza vaccine. The sequencing here drew on CD4+ T cells sorted from PBMCs, taken about 12 days after vaccination. The chain's CDR3 is CASSFLGFLYGYTF. The CDR3 DNA reads as TGTGCCAGCAGTTTCTTGGGGTTTCTCTATGGCTACACCTTC.